This T cell receptor beta chain was identified in a study of blood T cell repertoires in COVID-19. Study-level information: Sources were T cells, B-cell-depleted T cells, or PBMCs; the material itself was cDNA or gDNA.

As processed by the authors: By means of reference gene primer amplification, nucleated cell counts were estimated. The protocol was immunoSEQ multiplex PCR, while the TCRdb copy is restricted to in-frame clones and leaves out a portion. V, J and clone size were drawn from that table, and D and trimming were deduced from the DNA. Here the sample spans fewer than 350,000 clones, 65% to 90% being singletons. Trimming took 3 bases from V and 1 from J; bases not matched to a gene: 7. Germline CDR1 SGHDN, CDR2 FVKESK. The CDR3 is 16 residues long. The source is a woman aged 40 to 49 with acute COVID-19. The gene calls are TRBV14 and TRBJ2-3; 7 bases are shared with TRBD1. Sequences were obtained from PBMCs or T cells enriched from blood (not recorded which). The CDR3 bases are TGTGCCAGCAGCCACGGAGACAGGGTGGGCACAGATACGCAGTATTTT. Translation: CASSHGDRVGTDTQYF.